One and the same sample provided the 31 T cell receptor beta chains below, sequenced in a study of T cells in localized non-small cell lung cancer. The repertoire was sequenced with immunoSEQ multiplex PCR; TCRdb's copy has only in-frame clones and lacks some. Found here are tens of thousands of clones, about nine tenths of them singletons; the top ten hold 4% to 4.5%. This specimen consisted of peripheral blood, obtained before any cancer treatment. The receptors shown here come from a male donor aged 60 or over with stage III lung adenocarcinoma.

The V gene is TRBV5-4, the J gene TRBJ2-1; the D gene is possibly TRBD1 (6 bases). The CDR3 has 13 residues. Per the germline V gene, CDR1 is SGHNT and CDR2 is YYREEE (reference sequence). The V gene lost 4 bases and the J gene lost 9 bases, with 14 bases spanning the gap. In nucleotides, the CDR3 is TGTGCCAGCAGCACGACAGGTTTCCCTGAGCAGTTCTTC. Its protein is CASSTTGFPEQFF.

CDR3 amino acids: CASSFRWRPRDERRLNTEAFF. CDR3 nucleotide sequence: TGTGCCAGTAGTTTCCGCTGGCGGCCCAGGGATGAGAGGAGGCTGAACACTGAAGCTTTCTTT. This sequence joins TRBV19 and TRBJ1-1; TRBD1 might be the D (5 bases). This CDR3 is built from 21 residues. Germline CDR1 and CDR2: LNHDA and SQIVND (reference sequence). Trimming stripped 5 bases from V and 0 bases from J, with 31 bases between.

This sequence joins TRBV18 and TRBJ2-3; 7 nucleotides agree with TRBD2. The CDR3 has 14 residues. The germline CDR1 and CDR2 sequences are KGHSH and LQKENI. V was clipped by 0 bases and J by 4 bases; unmatched bases: 1. CDR3 sequence: CASSPPGGADTQYF. CDR3 DNA: TGTGCCAGCTCACCACCTGGGGGGGCAGATACGCAGTATTTT.

This chain uses TRBV2 with TRBJ2-3; D gene ambiguous. The CDR3 contains 13 residues. Germline V gene lookup returns CDR1 SNHLY and CDR2 FYNNEI. Trimming left V 1 base short and J 3 bases short, with 5 bases between. The CDR3 DNA follows: TGTGCCAGCAGTGAAGGGACGACAGATACGCAGTATTTT. This codes for CASSEGTTDTQYF.

This chain's CDR3 is CASSEGTGNYGYTF. CDR3 nucleotides: TGTGCCAGCAGCGAGGGGACAGGCAACTATGGCTACACCTTC. The chain couples TRBV7-9 to TRBJ1-2, with TRBD1 matching 8 bases. After removal of 5 bases from V and 2 bases from J, the junction contained 4 bases not matched to a gene. CDR3 length: 14 amino acids. CDR1 is SEHNR and CDR2 is FQNEAQ in the germline V gene (reference sequence).

This chain joins TRBV5-1 and TRBJ2-7, with a weak D call TRBD1 (6 bases). V was trimmed by 0 bases and J by 6 bases, leaving 7 bases between them. The CDR3 contains 12 residues. From germline, CDR1 is SGHRS and CDR2 YFSETQ. This CDR3 reads CASSLGGGEQYF. CDR3 sequence (DNA): TGCGCCAGCAGCTTGGGAGGGGGCGAGCAGTACTTC.

DNA for the CDR3: TGTGCCAGCAGTGAAGCGGGGACGGTCGGGTATTTT. Translated, it gives CASSEAGTVGYF. This chain connects TRBV6-1 to TRBJ1-3; D perhaps matches TRBD1 (5 bases). Trimming removed 0 bases at V and 16 bases at J, with 13 bases between. Per the germline V gene, CDR1 is MNHNS and CDR2 is SASEGT. This CDR3 spans 12 amino acids.

This chain joins TRBV6-5 and TRBJ1-1, with D possibly being TRBD1 (5 bases). The CDR3 has 14 residues. CDR1 is MNHEY and CDR2 is SVGAGI in the germline V gene. Trimming took 6 bases from V and 4 from J, leaving 15 bases between them. CDR3 in DNA: TGTGCCAGCAGAAAAGCAGGGCTCACCACTGAAGCTTTCTTT. It translates to CASRKAGLTTEAFF.

V gene TRBV10-3 combines with J gene TRBJ1-2; 8 bases agree with TRBD1. Trimming cost V 6 bases and J 3 bases; bases outside gene matches: 3. CDR1 is ENHRY, CDR2 SYGVKD, per germline. This CDR3 contains 13 residues. Written as DNA, the CDR3 is TGTGCCATCAGAGCAGGGGGCGACTATGGCTACACCTTC. Its translation is CAIRAGGDYGYTF.

The chain is built from TRBV6-1 and TRBJ2-7; D possibly corresponds to TRBD1 (6 bases). CDR1 is MNHNS, CDR2 SASEGT, per germline. V was cut by 1 base and J by 6 bases, with 16 bases left in between. The CDR3 contains 15 residues. DNA for the CDR3: TGTGCCAGCAGTGAAGGAGCCCAGGGGTATGGCGAGCAGTACTTC. Its translation is CASSEGAQGYGEQYF.

This rearrangement joins TRBV7-2 to TRBJ1-6; 8 nucleotides match TRBD1. The CDR3 spans 19 residues. Looked up from germline, CDR1 is SGHTA and CDR2 is FQGNSA. The V and J ends lost 0 bases and 2 bases, in that order; junction bases with no gene match: 9. CDR3 residues: CASSLAAGGGVAYNSPLHF. The CDR3 DNA reads as TGTGCCAGCAGCTTAGCCGCAGGGGGCGGTGTCGCCTATAATTCACCCCTCCACTTT.

This chain uses TRBV11-3 with TRBJ2-5; 10 bases line up with TRBD2. V lost 3 bases to trimming and J lost 2 bases; unmatched junction nucleotides: 3. CDR1 and CDR2 from the germline V gene are SGHNT and YENEEA. The CDR3 totals 15 residues. The CDR3 sequence: CASSLTSGQQETQYF. Here the CDR3 DNA reads TGTGCCAGCAGCTTGACTAGCGGGCAACAAGAGACCCAGTACTTC.

The chain couples TRBV5-1 to TRBJ2-7; no clear D gene. The CDR3 consists of 14 residues. The V gene's germline CDR1 is SGHRS and CDR2 YFSETQ. V lost 4 bases and J lost 3, with 14 bases in between. The CDR3 protein is CASSNSGVDYEQYF. CDR3 bases: TGCGCCAGCAGCAACTCGGGTGTTGACTACGAGCAGTACTTC.

V usage is TRBV6-5 and J usage is TRBJ2-5, with no clear D. V dropped 4 bases and J dropped 7 bases, with 7 bases sitting between them. The germline gives CDR1 MNHEY, CDR2 SVGAGI. CDR3 length: 11 residues. The CDR3 DNA sequence: TGTGCCAGCAGTTTCATGGGGACCCAGTACTTC. Translation: CASSFMGTQYF.

The chain couples TRBV5-1 to TRBJ2-7, with 8 bases lining up with TRBD1. The germline V gene has CDR1 SGHRS and CDR2 YFSETQ. This CDR3 comprises 13 residues. The V gene end was trimmed by 7 bases and the J gene end by 2 bases; junction bases not matched to a gene: 5. In DNA, the CDR3 is TGCGCCAGCGGCCAGGGACAGGCCTACGAGCAGTACTTC. Translated: CASGQGQAYEQYF. Looking up the rest from reference TRBV5-1 and TRBJ2-7 gives the full variable domain: KAGVTQTPRYLIKTRGQQVTLSCSPISGHRSVSWYQQTPGQGLQFLFEYFSETQRNKGNFPGRFSGRQFSNSRSEMNVSTLELGDSALYLCASGQGQAYEQYFGPGTRLTVT.

The chain is built from TRBV19 and TRBJ1-5; D is unresolved. The CDR3 contains 14 residues. V dropped 3 bases and J dropped 5 bases, with 11 bases sitting between them. CDR1 and CDR2 from the germline V gene are LNHDA and SQIVND (reference sequence). The CDR3 sequence is CASSMIGRDQPQHF. The DNA of the CDR3 is TGTGCCAGTAGTATGATCGGCAGAGATCAGCCCCAGCATTTT.

This clone was counted a few times. The chain couples TRBV6-1 to TRBJ2-7, with TRBD2 matching 10 bases. The CDR3 is 16 amino acids. Germline CDR1 reads MNHNS; CDR2 reads SASEGT. Trimming cost V 2 bases and J 3 bases; bases outside gene matches: 7. Written as DNA, the CDR3 is TGTGCCAGCAGTGAAATGTCTAGCGGGAGCCTCTACGAGCAGTACTTC. Amino acids: CASSEMSSGSLYEQYF.

This clone was seen only a few times. This rearrangement joins TRBV4-1 to TRBJ1-1; no firm D call. The V end was cut by 4 bases, the J end by 3 bases, with 18 bases between. The CDR3 is 16 amino acids. Germline V gene sequence: CDR1 MGHRA, CDR2 YSYEKL. The CDR3 DNA sequence: TGCGCCAGCAGCCCTTCGACGTCCGATAAGTACACTGAAGCTTTCTTT. As protein: CASSPSTSDKYTEAFF.

J is TRBJ2-5 and V is TRBV19; 10 bases fit TRBD2. Germline loops: CDR1 LNHDA, CDR2 SQIVND (reference sequence). The CDR3 contains 15 residues. The V segment lost 3 bases and the J segment 7 bases; nucleotides outside the gene matches: 8. CDR3: CASSIRTSGEGTQYF. The CDR3 region has the DNA TGTGCCAGTAGTATTCGGACTAGCGGTGAGGGGACCCAGTACTTC.

The V call is TRBV5-8, the J call TRBJ2-5; D may be TRBD1 (6 bases). This CDR3 has 13 amino acids. The V end lost 7 bases, the J end lost 0 bases, and 10 bases lay between the germline ends. Germline V gene data show CDR1 as SGHTS and CDR2 as YDEGEE. For the CDR3, the DNA is TGTGCCAGCCTGGACAGAAACCAAGAGACCCAGTACTTC. Its translation is CASLDRNQETQYF. Complete variable domain (other parts from reference TRBV5-8 and TRBJ2-5): EAGVTQSPTHLIKTRGQQATLRCSPISGHTSVYWYQQALGLGLQFLLWYDEGEERNRGNFPPRFSGRQFPNYSSELNVNALELEDSALYLCASLDRNQETQYFGPGTRLLVL.

The chain combines TRBV5-1 with TRBJ2-1; 7 bases align to TRBD2. With V trimmed by 4 bases and J by 0 bases, 4 bases remained unmatched. The CDR3 consists of 15 residues. Germline V lookup: CDR1 SGHRS, CDR2 YFSETQ. In DNA, the CDR3 is TGCGCCAGCAGCCCTAGCGGAAGCTCCTACAATGAGCAGTTCTTC. Protein sequence: CASSPSGSSYNEQFF. The variable domain in full, completed from reference TRBV5-1 and TRBJ2-1, reads KAGVTQTPRYLIKTRGQQVTLSCSPISGHRSVSWYQQTPGQGLQFLFEYFSETQRNKGNFPGRFSGRQFSNSRSEMNVSTLELGDSALYLCASSPSGSSYNEQFFGPGTRLTVL.

The V and J genes are TRBV29-1 and TRBJ2-5, with 12 bases identical to TRBD2. The CDR3 is 13 residues long. CDR1 SQVTM and CDR2 ANQGSEA come from the germline V gene. V shed 7 bases and J 2 bases; nucleotides not matched to a gene: 2. The CDR3 sequence is CSALAGGQETQYF. DNA of the CDR3: TGCAGCGCACTAGCGGGGGGTCAAGAGACCCAGTACTTC.

The chain joins TRBV27 to TRBJ2-2; 7 nucleotides match TRBD1. The CDR3 consists of 14 residues. After removal of 6 bases from V and 0 bases from J, the junction contained 1 base not matched to a gene. Germline V gene sequence: CDR1 MNHEY, CDR2 SMNVEV (reference sequence). DNA of the CDR3: TGTGCCAGCAGAGGACAGGCGAACACCGGGGAGCTGTTTTTT. It encodes CASRGQANTGELFF.

Turning to this clone: Other nucleotide sequences from this sample produce the same CDR3. This chain links TRBV9 with TRBJ1-1, with D unresolved. V shed 0 bases and J shed 0 bases, with 3 bases lying between them. The CDR3 has 13 residues. Germline CDR1 and CDR2: SGDLS and YYNGEE. For the CDR3, the DNA is TGTGCCAGCAGCGTAGGGATGAACACTGAAGCTTTCTTT. Translation: CASSVGMNTEAFF. The full variable domain, with the rest looked up from reference TRBV9 and TRBJ1-1, is DSGVTQTPKHLITATGQRVTLRCSPRSGDLSVYWYQQSLDQGLQFLIQYYNGEERAKGNILERFSAQQFPDLHSELNLSSLELGDSALYFCASSVGMNTEAFFGQGTRLTVV.

The J gene is TRBJ1-2, the V gene TRBV6-5; no definite D call. Per germline, CDR1 MNHEY and CDR2 SVGAGI. The CDR3 length is 14 residues. Trimming took off 7 bases at V and 1 base at J, with 13 bases between the two ends. The CDR3 protein is CASTPFESNYGYTF. The CDR3 DNA sequence: TGTGCCAGCACCCCCTTCGAAAGTAACTATGGCTACACCTTC.

V usage is TRBV9 and J usage is TRBJ2-1; 8 nucleotides align to TRBD2. CDR3 length: 17 amino acids. With V trimmed by 4 bases and J by 0 bases, 9 bases remained unmatched. CDR1 SGDLS and CDR2 YYNGEE come from the germline V gene. The CDR3 coding sequence is TGTGCCAGCAGCCCTCACGGGGGGGGTCTCTCCTACAATGAGCAGTTCTTC. It yields the protein CASSPHGGGLSYNEQFF.

The chain recombines TRBV6-4 with TRBJ2-2; D ambiguous. The CDR3 is made up of 14 amino acids. The V and J ends lost 0 bases and 5 bases respectively, with 7 bases between them. CDR1 is MRHNA, CDR2 SNTAGT, per germline. CDR3 nucleotides: TGTGCCAGCAGTGACTCCTGGGGTACCGGGGAGCTGTTTTTT. Translation gives CASSDSWGTGELFF.

The rearrangement joins TRBV5-6 to TRBJ2-7, with D perhaps TRBD2 (6 bases). Germline assignment: CDR1 SGHDT and CDR2 YYEEEE. V gave up 3 bases and J gave up 1 base, with 17 bases separating them. The CDR3 is 16 residues long. CDR3 residues: CASSSPGGAGSYEQYF. CDR3 nucleotides: TGTGCCAGCAGCTCTCCCGGAGGGGCGGGTTCCTACGAGCAGTACTTC.

This sequence joins TRBV7-6 and TRBJ2-7; 9 nucleotides match TRBD1. Germline CDR1 and CDR2: SGHVS and FNYEAQ. The CDR3 has 15 amino acids. The V gene end was trimmed by 1 base and the J gene end by 2 bases; junction bases not matched to a gene: 3. This CDR3 is CASSLDTGGPYEQYF. The CDR3 DNA sequence: TGTGCCAGCAGCTTAGATACAGGGGGCCCCTACGAGCAGTACTTC. The whole variable domain, remainder taken from reference TRBV7-6 and TRBJ2-7, is GAGVSQSPRYKVTKRGQDVALRCDPISGHVSLYWYRQALGQGPEFLTYFNYEAQQDKSGLPNDRFSAERPEGSISTLTIQRTEQRDSAMYRCASSLDTGGPYEQYFGPGTRLTVT.

The V gene is TRBV28, the J gene TRBJ2-1; 9 bases map to TRBD1. CDR3 length equals 15 residues. The germline V gene has CDR1 MDHEN and CDR2 SYDVKM. V lost 7 bases, J lost 4 bases, and 8 bases stayed unmatched. The DNA of the CDR3 is TGTGCCAGCATCTTCTCGGACAGGGGTTACAATGAGCAGTTCTTC. This codes for CASIFSDRGYNEQFF.

The chain has TRBV2 and TRBJ1-1; D perhaps matches TRBD1 (5 bases). Germline CDR1 reads SNHLY; CDR2 reads FYNNEI. CDR3 size: 14 residues. V dropped 8 bases and J dropped 4 bases, with 17 bases sitting between them. The CDR3 reads CASSEGRSGTEAFF. The DNA for the CDR3 is TGTGCCAGCTCGGAGGGGCGTTCGGGCACTGAAGCTTTCTTT.